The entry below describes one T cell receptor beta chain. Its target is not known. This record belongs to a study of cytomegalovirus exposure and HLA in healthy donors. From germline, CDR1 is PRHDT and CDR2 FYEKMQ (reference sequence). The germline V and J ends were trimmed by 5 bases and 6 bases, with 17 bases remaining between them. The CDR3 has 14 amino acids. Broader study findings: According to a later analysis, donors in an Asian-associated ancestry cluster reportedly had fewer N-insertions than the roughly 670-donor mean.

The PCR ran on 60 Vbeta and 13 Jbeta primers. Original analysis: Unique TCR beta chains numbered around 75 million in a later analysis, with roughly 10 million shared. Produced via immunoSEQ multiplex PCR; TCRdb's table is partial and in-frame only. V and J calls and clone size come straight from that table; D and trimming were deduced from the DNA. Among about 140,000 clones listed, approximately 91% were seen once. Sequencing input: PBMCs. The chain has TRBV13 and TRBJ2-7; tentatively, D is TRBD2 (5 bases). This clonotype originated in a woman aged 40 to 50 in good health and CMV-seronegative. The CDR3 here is CASSVDSVPFEQYF. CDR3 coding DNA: TGTGCCAGCAGCGTGGACTCGGTCCCATTCGAGCAGTACTTC.